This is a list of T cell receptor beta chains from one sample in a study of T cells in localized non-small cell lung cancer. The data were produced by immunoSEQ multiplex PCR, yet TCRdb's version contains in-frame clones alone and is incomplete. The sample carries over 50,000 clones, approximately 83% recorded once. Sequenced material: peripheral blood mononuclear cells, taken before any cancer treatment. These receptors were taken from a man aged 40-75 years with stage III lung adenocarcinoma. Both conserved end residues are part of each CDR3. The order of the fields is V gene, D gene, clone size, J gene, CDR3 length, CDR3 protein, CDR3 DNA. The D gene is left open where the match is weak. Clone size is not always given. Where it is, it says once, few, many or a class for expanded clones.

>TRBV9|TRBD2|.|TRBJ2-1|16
CASSLFDSGGASEQFF
TGTGCCAGCAGCCTCTTCGATAGCGGGGGGGCCAGTGAGCAGTTCTTC
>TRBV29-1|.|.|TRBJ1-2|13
CSVDAQADYGYTF
TGCAGCGTTGACGCACAGGCCGACTATGGCTACACCTTC
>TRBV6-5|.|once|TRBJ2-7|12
CASSYDGDEQYF
TGTGCCAGCAGTTATGATGGGGACGAGCAGTACTTC
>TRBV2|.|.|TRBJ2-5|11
CASTRQETQYF
TGTGCCAGCACCCGTCAAGAGACCCAGTACTTC
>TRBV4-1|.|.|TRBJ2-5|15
CASSPTGGAGETQYF
TGCGCCAGCAGCCCCACTGGGGGCGCTGGGGAGACCCAGTACTTC
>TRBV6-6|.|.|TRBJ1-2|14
CASRDRQTVYGYTF
TGTGCCAGCAGGGACCGACAGACTGTCTATGGCTACACCTTC
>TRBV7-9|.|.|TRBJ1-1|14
CASTISGAVTEAFF
TGTGCCAGCACTATATCCGGGGCGGTCACTGAAGCTTTCTTT
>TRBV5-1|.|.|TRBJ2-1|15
CASSPQGGQDNEQFF
TGCGCCAGCAGCCCCCAAGGGGGTCAGGACAATGAGCAGTTCTTC
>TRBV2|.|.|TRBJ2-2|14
CASSEVPGVGELFF
TGTGCCAGCAGTGAGGTCCCCGGAGTCGGGGAGCTGTTTTTT
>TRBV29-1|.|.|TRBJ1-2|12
CSAYQGNYGYTF
TGCAGCGCCTACCAGGGGAACTATGGCTACACCTTC
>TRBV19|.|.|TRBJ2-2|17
CASTRGGRSFGAGELFF
.